What follows describes a single T cell receptor (beta chain). The sample comes from a study of OX40 agonist ivuxolimab in advanced cancers. Sequenced by immunoSEQ multiplex PCR; TCRdb stores in-frame clones only, minus some. The sample has some 100,000 clones, 85% to 90% seen once. The CDR3 extends over 15 amino acids. Germline V gene sequence: CDR1 SNHLY, CDR2 FYNNEI. V gave up 4 bases and J gave up 1 base, with 14 bases separating them. Sequenced here: CD4+ or CD8+ T cells sorted from blood, sampled in a trial of the OX40 agonist ivuxolimab. V and J are TRBV2 and TRBJ2-7; possibly TRBD1 for D (5 bases). This receptor was identified in an adult with an advanced solid tumor such as melanoma, head and neck, liver or kidney cancer. CDR3 region: CASSGGRVLSYEQYF. CDR3 nucleotide sequence: TGTGCCAGCAGTGGGGGCAGGGTTCTATCCTACGAGCAGTACTTC.